The 24 T cell receptor beta chains reported below all come from one sample, sequenced in a study of shared clonotypes between healthy human individuals. Generated by immunoSEQ multiplex PCR, the TCRdb table keeps only in-frame clones and is missing some. This sample has around 1.9 million clones, with just over 90% found just once. Cells designated naive CD8 were CD45RO-negative and were positively selected for CCR7, with terminally differentiated effector memory CD45RA+ cells excluded. Sequenced input: naive CD8+ T cells from PBMCs. The receptors derive from a man between 18 and 35 years old in good health. Some clones in this sample may be carry-over from other donors' samples.

The J gene is TRBJ2-1, the V gene TRBV19; D gene uncertain. Germline values: CDR1 LNHDA, CDR2 SQIVND (reference sequence). Trimming removed 3 bases from V and 6 bases from J, with 9 bases in between. CDR3 length equals 13 residues. The CDR3 sequence is CASSMGVVNEQFF. The CDR3 DNA reads as TGTGCCAGTAGTATGGGTGTGGTCAATGAGCAGTTCTTC. Variable domain in full (rest from reference TRBV19 and TRBJ2-1): DGGITQSPKYLFRKEGQNVTLSCEQNLNHDAMYWYRQDPGQGLRLIYYSQIVNDFQKGDIAEGYSVSREKKESFPLTVTSAQKNPTAFYLCASSMGVVNEQFFGPGTRLTVL.

The CDR3 reads CASSLSNPGGGGYTF. CDR3 sequence (DNA): TGTGCCAGCAGTTTATCGAACCCAGGGGGAGGTGGCTACACCTTC. J is TRBJ1-2 and V is TRBV27; TRBD1 agrees at 7 bases. This CDR3 has 15 amino acids. J lost 7 bases, V lost 0 bases, and 8 bases had no gene match. The germline CDR1 and CDR2 sequences are MNHEY and SMNVEV (reference sequence).

The sample holds one count of this clone. Other DNA sequences in this specimen translate into the identical CDR3. The chain recombines TRBV27 with TRBJ2-7; TRBD1 matches at 7 bases. The trim removed 0 bases at V and 3 bases at J, leaving 5 bases unmatched. This CDR3 is 15 amino acids long. The germline V gene has CDR1 MNHEY and CDR2 SMNVEV (reference sequence). The CDR3 bases are TGTGCCAGCAGTTTATCAGGGGGCGCAAGCTACGAGCAGTACTTC. Its protein is CASSLSGGASYEQYF.

The V call is TRBV30, the J call TRBJ1-2, with 8 bases identical to TRBD1. There are 15 residues in the CDR3. Looked up from germline, CDR1 is GTSNPN and CDR2 is SVGIG (reference sequence). The V segment lost 4 bases and the J segment 8 bases; nucleotides outside the gene matches: 15. The CDR3 nucleotides are TGTGCCTGGACCTCACCCCCCGGACAGGGCGACGGCTACACCTTC. Translation: CAWTSPPGQGDGYTF.

V and J are TRBV19 and TRBJ2-2; possibly TRBD2 for D (5 bases). Germline assignment: CDR1 LNHDA and CDR2 SQIVND (reference sequence). V lost 2 bases and J 2 bases, leaving 12 bases between the germline ends. This CDR3 is 16 amino acids long. CDR3 loop: CASSITGGDNTGELFF. In DNA, the CDR3 is TGTGCCAGTAGTATAACCGGAGGTGACAACACCGGGGAGCTGTTTTTT.

This clone turned up a few times. The chain carries TRBV7-9 and TRBJ1-5; 7 positions match TRBD1. This CDR3 spans 14 amino acids. From germline, CDR1 is SEHNR and CDR2 FQNEAQ (reference sequence). The ends lost 5 bases at V and 1 base at J; junction bases unmatched: 2. CDR3: CASSQGGSNQPQHF. The CDR3 bases are TGTGCCAGCAGCCAGGGGGGGAGCAATCAGCCCCAGCATTTT.

The chain uses TRBV12-5 and TRBJ1-2; the D is unclear. V gave up 11 bases and J gave up 1 base, with 17 bases separating them. The germline V gene has CDR1 LGHNT and CDR2 FRNRAP. The CDR3 runs to 14 residues. CDR3 nucleotide sequence: TGTGCTTCCTCGACGGGAATCGATAACTATGGCTACACCTTC. This gives the protein CASSTGIDNYGYTF.

The table lists this clone with a few counts. The V gene is TRBV6-6, the J gene TRBJ1-4; TRBD1 might be the D (5 bases). V lost 2 bases and J lost 14, with 15 bases in between. The CDR3 totals 13 residues. CDR1 MNHNY and CDR2 SVGAGI come from the germline V gene (reference sequence). The CDR3 coding sequence is TGTGCCAGCAGTTACGTCCTTGACAGCCCGCTGTTTTTT. This sequence encodes CASSYVLDSPLFF.

This clone is a singleton in its sample. This rearrangement joins TRBV2 to TRBJ2-1; D ambiguous. Germline CDR1 SNHLY, CDR2 FYNNEI. V lost 4 bases and J 7 bases, leaving 5 bases between the germline ends. The CDR3 has 11 amino acids. This CDR3 reads CASSGLNEQFF. For the CDR3, the DNA is TGTGCCAGCAGTGGGTTGAATGAGCAGTTCTTC.

The genes are TRBV5-1 and TRBJ2-2; D is undetermined. From germline, CDR1 is SGHRS and CDR2 YFSETQ. This CDR3 has 14 residues. The V end lost 4 bases, the J end lost 6 bases, and 13 bases lay between the germline ends. The CDR3 reads CASSPRISAGELFF. The CDR3 bases are TGCGCCAGCAGCCCTCGAATCTCAGCCGGGGAGCTGTTTTTT. Filled out from reference TRBV5-1 and TRBJ2-2, the complete variable domain reads KAGVTQTPRYLIKTRGQQVTLSCSPISGHRSVSWYQQTPGQGLQFLFEYFSETQRNKGNFPGRFSGRQFSNSRSEMNVSTLELGDSALYLCASSPRISAGELFFGEGSRLTVL.

V is TRBV9 and J is TRBJ2-5, with 8 bases that match TRBD2. Per the germline V gene, CDR1 is SGDLS and CDR2 is YYNGEE. CDR3 size: 15 residues. V dropped 3 bases and J dropped 5; count of bases not matched to a gene: 9. CDR3 bases: TGTGCCAGCAGCGGGCAAGGACTAGCCGGGGAGACCCAGTACTTC. Translation: CASSGQGLAGETQYF.

About this clone: In the same sample, other DNA sequences code for this CDR3. The chain recombines TRBV5-1 with TRBJ1-2; D is unresolved. The V and J ends lost 3 bases and 8 bases respectively, with 14 bases between them. CDR1 SGHRS and CDR2 YFSETQ come from the germline V gene. This CDR3 region has 13 residues. The CDR3 DNA reads as TGCGCCAGCAGCTCAGGTCGAGGAGGGGGCTACACCTTC. It encodes CASSSGRGGGYTF.

V is TRBV6-6 and J is TRBJ2-5, with D perhaps assigned TRBD1 or TRBD2 (7 bases each). The end of the DNA fits TRBJ2-7 better, so the J call may be wrong. CDR3 length: 13 amino acids. Germline V gene data show CDR1 as MNHNY and CDR2 as SVGAGI (reference sequence). Written as DNA, the CDR3 is TGTGCCAGCAGTCCAGGGGGGGGGTACGAGCAGTACTTC. Amino acid sequence: CASSPGGGYEQYF.

This chain connects TRBV6-1 to TRBJ2-7; D unclear. V was shortened by 8 bases and J by 0 bases, with 5 bases between the two germline ends. The germline V gene has CDR1 MNHNS and CDR2 SASEGT. There are 11 residues in the CDR3. CDR3 residues: CASAPSYEQYF. The CDR3 DNA reads as TGTGCCAGCGCTCCCTCCTACGAGCAGTACTTC.

This clone was counted a single time. The chain couples TRBV4-3 to TRBJ1-1; D unresolved. The CDR3 has 13 amino acids. Trimming took 4 bases from V and 1 from J, leaving 7 bases between them. The germline gives CDR1 LGHNA, CDR2 YSLEER. The CDR3 sequence is CASSPTTNTEAFF. The CDR3 DNA reads TGCGCCAGCAGCCCGACAACGAACACTGAAGCTTTCTTT.

This clone showed up just once. The chain employs TRBV15 and TRBJ2-5; 7 nucleotides agree with TRBD1. Germline loops: CDR1 LNHNV, CDR2 YYDKDF (reference sequence). The length of the CDR3 is 15 residues. V lost 3 bases to trimming and J lost 1 base; unmatched junction nucleotides: 5. CDR3 sequence: CATSSGGQPQETQYF. For the CDR3, the DNA is TGTGCCACCAGCAGTGGGGGACAGCCCCAAGAGACCCAGTACTTC. The full variable domain, rest sourced from reference TRBV15 and TRBJ2-5, is DAMVIQNPRYQVTQFGKPVTLSCSQTLNHNVMYWYQQKSSQAPKLLFHYYDKDFNNEADTPDNFQSRRPNTSFCFLDIRSPGLGDTAMYLCATSSGGQPQETQYFGPGTRLLVL.

About this clone: Other DNA sequences from this sample encode an identical CDR3 as well. J is TRBJ1-5 and V is TRBV27; D is possibly TRBD1 (6 bases). The germline V gene has CDR1 MNHEY and CDR2 SMNVEV (reference sequence). The V end lost 3 bases, the J end lost 2 bases, and 8 bases lay between the germline ends. The CDR3 runs 14 residues. In DNA form, the CDR3 reads TGTGCCAGCAGTTTTAGGACAGGCAATCAGCCCCAGCATTTT. Translated: CASSFRTGNQPQHF.

This chain links TRBV10-3 with TRBJ1-2; D gene uncertain. Trimming removed 3 bases from V and 4 bases from J, with 12 bases in between. Germline CDR1 ENHRY, CDR2 SYGVKD. The CDR3 totals 14 residues. The CDR3 sequence is CAISESPRSYGYTF. CDR3 nucleotide sequence: TGTGCCATCAGTGAATCTCCACGCTCCTATGGCTACACCTTC.

As to this clone: Other nucleotide sequences from this sample produce the same CDR3. V usage is TRBV7-8 and J usage is TRBJ2-2; a weak D match, TRBD1 (5 bases). Trimming stripped 5 bases from V and 0 bases from J, with 10 bases between. Germline CDR1 and CDR2: SGHVS and FQNEAQ. The CDR3 consists of 15 residues. The CDR3, as DNA: TGTGCCAGCAGCCCCCTAGGGGCGAACACCGGGGAGCTGTTTTTT. It yields the protein CASSPLGANTGELFF.

The chain recombines TRBV7-9 with TRBJ1-3; 8 nucleotides agree with TRBD1. CDR3 length: 14 residues. Germline V gives CDR1 SEHNR, CDR2 FQNEAQ (reference sequence). The ends lost 5 bases at V and 8 bases at J; junction bases unmatched: 8. CDR3 in amino acids: CASSQTGAVYTIYF. In DNA form, the CDR3 reads TGTGCCAGCAGCCAGACAGGGGCCGTATACACCATATATTTT.

The V call is TRBV11-2, the J call TRBJ1-3; no reliable D call. Germline V CDR1 and CDR2: SGHAT, FQNNGV. With 0 bases removed from V and 4 bases from J, the gap between germline ends came to 7 bases. This CDR3 spans 14 amino acids. The CDR3 loop is CASSLETPGNTIYF. CDR3 in DNA: TGTGCCAGCAGCTTAGAGACACCGGGAAACACCATATATTTT.

The V gene is TRBV11-2, the J gene TRBJ2-1, with D maybe TRBD1 (5 bases). Germline V CDR1 and CDR2: SGHAT, FQNNGV. This CDR3 spans 14 amino acids. Trimming cost V 1 base and J 4 bases, with 8 bases left between them. The CDR3 is CASSLAAGYNEQFF. The CDR3 nucleotides read TGTGCCAGCAGCTTAGCAGCAGGGTACAATGAGCAGTTCTTC.

Of note for this clone: Different DNA sequences within this sample yield the same CDR3. The chain carries TRBV9 and TRBJ2-3; D may be TRBD1 or TRBD2 (6 bases each). The CDR3 length is 15 residues. The germline V and J ends were trimmed by 4 bases and 0 bases, with 12 bases remaining between them. Germline V gives CDR1 SGDLS, CDR2 YYNGEE. This CDR3 reads CASSPRGPSTDTQYF. The DNA for the CDR3 is TGTGCCAGCAGCCCCCGGGGGCCCAGCACAGATACGCAGTATTTT.

V and J are TRBV11-2 and TRBJ2-7; 7 positions match TRBD2. The junction had 5 bases not matched to a gene; V was cut back by 5 bases and J by 1 base. Germline loops: CDR1 SGHAT, CDR2 FQNNGV. The CDR3 length is 14 residues. In nucleotides, the CDR3 is TGTGCCAGCAGCCCTAGCGGACGTTCCTACGAGCAGTACTTC. It yields the protein CASSPSGRSYEQYF.